This T cell receptor beta chain was sequenced in a study of molecular identifiers for immune sequencing clone quantification. About the research overall: In replicates, the authors split RNA from roughly 20,000 or 100,000 naive CD8 cells five ways and sequenced four.

The V and J ends lost 4 bases and 1 base, in that order; junction bases with no gene match: 8. This CDR3 contains 16 residues. The germline CDR1 and CDR2 sequences are LNHNV and YYDKDF (reference sequence). Study-level points and caveats: Clones above 20 RNA copies contained over 98% of effector molecules but under 1% of naive ones. Barcode-sharing identical TCR molecules could underestimate highly expanded clone sizes.

Library preparation followed earlier protocols using designated TCR primers. MiXCR, run by TCRdb on the PCR reads, gives a single entry per CDR3 protein. The sample carries over 550,000 distinct CDR3 sequences, 25% recorded once. Many counts were recorded for this clonotype. Its antigen is unknown. The sequencing input was naive CD8+ T cells from blood, with Jurkat cell RNA spiked in. Stated subset: FACS-sorted CD8+CD4-CCR7+CD45RA+ naive T cells. The chain joins TRBV15 to TRBJ1-1; 8 bases map to TRBD1. This TCR was recovered from a human donor in good health. Some libraries in this study had Jurkat cell RNA spiked in. The CDR3 spells CATSKTRQGTNTEAFF. As DNA, the CDR3 is TGTGCCACCAGCAAGACGAGACAGGGGACGAACACTGAAGCTTTCTTT.